These 18 T cell receptor beta chains were sequenced from one sample in a study of T cells expressing NK-cell markers. TCRdb reprocessed the 5' RACE reads, with one entry per CDR3 protein and no DNA. The specimen's table records about 300,000 distinct CDR3 sequences. The sample comprised blood T cells: a sorted CD56 or NKG2C T cell subset, CD4+ or CD8+ T cells, or bulk PBMC T cells (not recorded which). The origin of the receptors is a woman between 18 and 70 years old in good health.

This chain connects TRBV27 to TRBJ2-2; TCRdb proposes TRBD2, but this gene call is untestable without DNA. CDR3 length: 16 residues. The V gene's germline CDR1 is MNHEY and CDR2 SMNVEV (reference sequence). This CDR3 is CASSKGLAGAYGELFF.

The rearrangement joins TRBV9 to TRBJ1-4. The CDR3 sequence is 15 residues long. Per germline, CDR1 SGDLS and CDR2 YYNGEE. The CDR3 loop reads CASSVATAYNEKLFF.

The chain uses TRBV20-1 and TRBJ1-1. The CDR3 length is 13 residues. Germline assignment: CDR1 DFQATT and CDR2 SNEGSKA (reference sequence). CDR3 sequence reads: CSAPGGYNTEAFF.

This chain links TRBV12-3 or TRBV12-4 with TRBJ2-3; TCRdb's assignment of TRBD2 cannot be checked, as there is no DNA. The CDR3 sequence is 16 residues long. The chain's CDR3 is CASSSSTSGHTDTQYF.

This chain connects TRBV7-7 to TRBJ1-1; TCRdb returns TRBD1, unconfirmable since there is no DNA. The germline V gene has CDR1 SSHAT and CDR2 FNYEAQ (reference sequence). The CDR3 spans 16 residues. The CDR3 region is CASSLAREQGRPEAFF.

The V call is TRBV6-2 or TRBV6-3, the J call TRBJ2-3; there is no DNA to check the TCRdb D call of TRBD1. The germline V gene encodes CDR1 MNHEY and CDR2 SVGEGT. This CDR3 region has 14 residues. Here the CDR3 reads CASSWARVDDTQYF.

The rearrangement links TRBV18 to TRBJ2-3. There are 14 residues in the CDR3. The germline V gene encodes CDR1 KGHSH and CDR2 LQKENI. CDR3 in amino acids: CASSPPVSPDTQYF. Based on the CDR3 plus reference TRBV18 and TRBJ2-3, the full variable domain is NAGVMQNPRHLVRRRGQEARLRCSPMKGHSHVYWYRQLPEEGLKFMVYLQKENIIDESGMPKERFSAEFPKEGPSILRIQQVVRGDSAAYFCASSPPVSPDTQYFGPGTRLTVL.

The chain uses TRBV28 and TRBJ2-7; TCRdb picks TRBD2, but there is no DNA to check that call. The CDR3 has 14 residues. Germline V gene lookup returns CDR1 MDHEN and CDR2 SYDVKM. CDR3 in amino acids: CASSLWGHSYEQYF.

The rearrangement links TRBV18 to TRBJ1-1. Germline assignment: CDR1 KGHSH and CDR2 LQKENI. The CDR3 is 16 residues long. The CDR3 loop reads CASSPRDSYSNTEAFF.

The chain carries TRBV5-1 and TRBJ1-2. CDR1 SGHRS and CDR2 YFSETQ come from the germline V gene. This CDR3 is built from 14 residues. This chain's CDR3 is CASSLQGPNYGYTF.

The rearrangement uses TRBV15 and TRBJ2-1; lacking DNA, the TRBD1 call made by TCRdb goes unchecked. Germline CDR1 and CDR2: LNHNV and YYDKDF (reference sequence). This CDR3 comprises 13 residues. The chain's CDR3 is CATGGEAYNEQFF.

The gene calls are TRBV25-1 and TRBJ2-5. The CDR3 is made up of 15 amino acids. Germline V gene sequence: CDR1 MGHDK, CDR2 SYGVNS. The CDR3 is CASSEVRWRQETQYF.

The chain carries TRBV7-2 and TRBJ1-1; TCRdb's D call, TRBD1, is unchecked because there is no DNA. The CDR3 has 13 residues. Germline V lookup: CDR1 SGHTA, CDR2 FQGNSA. The CDR3 is CASSERPQGGAFF.

The V and J genes are TRBV2 and TRBJ1-1. The CDR3 is 11 amino acids. In germline, CDR1 is SNHLY, CDR2 FYNNEI. The CDR3 reads CASSPYTEAFF.

The rearrangement joins TRBV10-3 to TRBJ1-6. CDR1 is ENHRY, CDR2 SYGVKD, per germline. The CDR3 contains 14 residues. CDR3: CAISETQEVSPLHF.

The rearrangement links TRBV29-1 to TRBJ2-1; TCRdb names TRBD1, which stays unverified in the absence of DNA. The CDR3 extends over 14 amino acids. Germline lookup yields CDR1 SQVTM and CDR2 ANQGSEA. CDR3 in amino acids: CSVGRDSTVHEQFF.

The chain links TRBV30 to TRBJ1-4. Germline CDR1 GTSNPN, CDR2 SVGIG (reference sequence). The CDR3 totals 11 residues. This chain's CDR3 is CAWRTPEKLFF.

This chain joins TRBV27 and TRBJ2-1; checking the TCRdb D call of TRBD2 is not possible without DNA. Germline V gene data show CDR1 as MNHEY and CDR2 as SMNVEV (reference sequence). The CDR3 spans 13 residues. The CDR3 loop is CASRDQPTNEQFF.